The rows below give T cell receptor beta chains drawn from one sample of a study of vaccination and CD4 T cells after COVID-19. These receptors are not linked to any known antigen. MiXCR was run by TCRdb on the PCR reads, yielding one entry per CDR3 protein. In the table there are approximately 5,000 distinct CDR3 sequences, approximately 48% of which are singletons. Specimen: CD4+ T cells from blood, cultured in vitro. These receptors were collected from a human donor who had recovered from COVID-19. CDR3s include the opening cysteine and the closing phenylalanine or tryptophan. The order of the fields is V gene, D gene, J gene, clone size, CDR3 protein, CDR3 DNA. D genes are given only for firm matches. The listing skips clone size in some rows; elsewhere it reads once, few, many or a size class.

v_gene: TRBV5-4; d_gene: -; j_gene: TRBJ2-5; abundance: -; CDR3aa: CASSFRVQETQYF; CDR3nt: TGTGCCAGCAGCTTTAGGGTCCAAGAGACCCAGTACTTC
v_gene: TRBV10-1; d_gene: -; j_gene: TRBJ1-2; abundance: few; CDR3aa: CASPGGGKDYGYTF; CDR3nt: TGCGCCAGCCCGGGAGGGGGAAAAGACTATGGCTACACCTTC
v_gene: TRBV12-3/TRBV12-4; d_gene: -; j_gene: TRBJ1-5; abundance: once; CDR3aa: CASSLGTSNQPQHF; CDR3nt: TGTGCCAGCAGCTTGGGCACTAGCAATCAGCCCCAGCATTTT
v_gene: TRBV27; d_gene: TRBD2; j_gene: TRBJ2-5; abundance: few; CDR3aa: CASSPRRDSGGAETQYF; CDR3nt: TGTGCCAGCAGTCCCCGCCGTGACAGCGGGGGGGCGGAGACCCAGTACTTC
v_gene: TRBV6-2/TRBV6-3; d_gene: -; j_gene: TRBJ2-3; abundance: -; CDR3aa: CASSYRGGATDTQYF; CDR3nt: TGTGCCAGCAGTTATAGAGGGGGAGCTACAGATACGCAGTATTTT
v_gene: TRBV20-1; d_gene: TRBD1; j_gene: TRBJ1-2; abundance: -; CDR3aa: CSAVPTGFNYGYTF; CDR3nt: TGCAGTGCTGTGCCGACAGGGTTTAACTATGGCTACACCTTC
v_gene: TRBV11-2; d_gene: -; j_gene: TRBJ1-1; abundance: once; CDR3aa: CASSLNGVRSTEAFF; CDR3nt: TGTGCCAGCAGCTTAAATGGGGTGAGGAGCACTGAAGCTTTCTTT
v_gene: TRBV28; d_gene: -; j_gene: TRBJ1-6; abundance: few; CDR3aa: CASTLTGSSYNSPLHF; CDR3nt: TGTGCCAGCACCCTCACAGGGAGCTCCTATAATTCACCCCTCCACTTT
v_gene: TRBV4-3; d_gene: -; j_gene: TRBJ1-3; abundance: -; CDR3aa: CASSQAGGHLLDTIYF; CDR3nt: TGCGCCAGCAGCCAAGCCGGGGGACACCTACTAGACACCATATATTTT
v_gene: TRBV5-1; d_gene: TRBD1; j_gene: TRBJ1-5; abundance: -; CDR3aa: CASSWSTGGNQPQHF; CDR3nt: TGCGCCAGCAGCTGGTCGACAGGGGGCAATCAGCCCCAGCATTTT
v_gene: TRBV20-1; d_gene: -; j_gene: TRBJ2-1; abundance: few; CDR3aa: CSPGVLSYNEQFF; CDR3nt: TGCAGTCCCGGGGTCCTCTCCTACAATGAGCAGTTCTTC
v_gene: TRBV6-1; d_gene: -; j_gene: TRBJ2-2; abundance: -; CDR3aa: CASARDLPQTTGELFF; CDR3nt: TGTGCCAGCGCCCGGGACCTCCCGCAGACTACCGGGGAGCTGTTTTTT
v_gene: TRBV7-9; d_gene: -; j_gene: TRBJ1-1; abundance: -; CDR3aa: CASSLDGGNTEAFF; CDR3nt: TGTGCCAGCAGCTTAGACGGGGGGAACACTGAAGCTTTCTTT